Shown below are 26 T cell receptor beta chains from a single sample sequenced in a study of blood T cell repertoires in COVID-19. Profiling relied on immunoSEQ multiplex PCR, and the TCRdb table lists in-frame clones only, not all of them. The sample comprises some 270,000 clones, 89% of which are singletons, and approximately 2.2% rests with the top ten. Sequencing was done on a sample of peripheral blood. The receptors were gathered from a man aged 50-60 years with acute or convalescent COVID-19.

The chain joins TRBV2 to TRBJ1-5; TRBD1 matches 7 bases. The CDR3 is 13 residues long. After removal of 3 bases from V and 9 bases from J, the junction contained 5 bases not matched to a gene. The germline V gene encodes CDR1 SNHLY and CDR2 FYNNEI. CDR3 nucleotide sequence: TGTGCCAGCAGTGAGACAGGGTTTGGGCCCCAGCATTTT. It encodes CASSETGFGPQHF.

This clone appeared a single time. The V call is TRBV24-1, the J call TRBJ2-5; possible D gene TRBD1, 6 bases. Germline loops: CDR1 KGHDR, CDR2 SFDVKD. This CDR3 has 13 residues. V was cut by 4 bases and J by 8 bases, with 13 bases left in between. CDR3 region: CATSDLQGRTQYF. In nucleotides, the CDR3 is TGTGCCACCAGTGACCTACAGGGAAGAACCCAGTACTTC.

The chain carries TRBV7-2 and TRBJ2-7; TRBD2 agrees at 8 bases. This CDR3 comprises 15 residues. The junction had 10 bases not matched to a gene; V was cut back by 5 bases and J by 4 bases. Germline V lookup: CDR1 SGHTA, CDR2 FQGNSA. CDR3 coding DNA: TGTGCCAGCAGCCGCGGGACTAGGACTTCGTACGAGCAGTACTTC. Translating it yields CASSRGTRTSYEQYF.

The CDR3 reads CASSQPREGLNSPLHF. CDR3 DNA: TGTGCCAGCAGCCAGCCCCGGGAGGGCCTGAATTCACCCCTCCACTTT. This chain uses TRBV11-2 with TRBJ1-6; D remains ambiguous. CDR1 and CDR2 (germline): SGHAT, FQNNGV. This CDR3 has 16 amino acids. V was pared by 5 bases and J by 7 bases, with 18 bases between.

The chain links TRBV30 to TRBJ2-7; D is perhaps TRBD1 (5 bases). Germline CDR1 reads GTSNPN; CDR2 reads SVGIG (reference sequence). The CDR3 runs to 12 residues. Trimming pared 4 bases from V and 7 bases from J, leaving 14 bases between. The CDR3 region has the DNA TGTGCCTGGACGGATGGGGCGTGGGAGCAGTACTTC. Amino acids: CAWTDGAWEQYF.

V and J are TRBV7-6 and TRBJ2-4, with TRBD1 matching over 11 bases. Germline-derived CDR1 and CDR2 are SGHVS and FNYEAQ. CDR3 length: 16 amino acids. With V trimmed by 2 bases and J by 7 bases, 7 bases remained unmatched. CDR3 in DNA: TGTGCCAGCAGCTTATGGGCCGGGACAGGGGGGAACATTCAGTACTTC. Translated, it gives CASSLWAGTGGNIQYF.

V usage is TRBV10-3 and J usage is TRBJ2-7; 7 bases align to TRBD1. Germline-derived CDR1 and CDR2 are ENHRY and SYGVKD. The CDR3 sequence is 13 residues long. Germline trimming cut 4 bases from V and 6 bases from J; bases unmatched to any gene: 6. CDR3 region: CAISVDREGEQYF. In nucleotides, the CDR3 is TGTGCCATCAGTGTAGACAGGGAAGGCGAGCAGTACTTC.

The chain is built from TRBV21-1 and TRBJ1-3; the table assigns TRBD1, which was not confirmed against the DNA. TRBV21-1 is given as a pseudogene. The CDR3 extends over 16 amino acids. Here the CDR3 reads CASSKRQGGEGNTIYF. The CDR3 coding sequence is TGTGCCAGCAGCAAACGACAGGGGGGAGAGGGGAACACCATATATTTT.

The chain links TRBV5-6 to TRBJ1-1; 10 positions match TRBD1. CDR1 and CDR2 from the germline V gene are SGHDT and YYEEEE. The V gene end was trimmed by 3 bases and the J gene end by 10 bases; junction bases not matched to a gene: 6. The length of the CDR3 is 13 residues. In DNA form, the CDR3 reads TGTGCCAGCAGCTGGGGGACAGGGGTTGTAGCTTTCTTT. Amino acids: CASSWGTGVVAFF.

The J gene is TRBJ1-1, the V gene TRBV2; 7 nucleotides align to TRBD1. V lost 4 bases to trimming and J lost 4 bases; unmatched junction nucleotides: 9. Germline CDR1 is SNHLY and CDR2 is FYNNEI. This CDR3 is 15 amino acids long. The CDR3 sequence: CASSVAGGYVTEAFF. CDR3 DNA sequence: TGTGCCAGCAGTGTCGCAGGGGGTTATGTCACTGAAGCTTTCTTT.

The genes are TRBV19 and TRBJ1-1; 7 bases fit TRBD1. V was clipped by 7 bases and J by 8 bases; unmatched bases: 13. In germline, CDR1 is LNHDA, CDR2 SQIVND (reference sequence). CDR3 length: 14 amino acids. CDR3 sequence reads: CASMTDRRVNEAFF. The CDR3 DNA follows: TGTGCCAGTATGACGGACAGGAGAGTCAACGAAGCTTTCTTT.

This clone was detected only once. The gene calls are TRBV5-1 and TRBJ1-4; D call uncertain. The germline CDR1 and CDR2 sequences are SGHRS and YFSETQ. The CDR3 covers 15 residues. Deletions cut 0 bases from V and 7 bases from J, with 13 bases between. This CDR3 is CASSLAESRGEKLFF. The CDR3 region has the DNA TGCGCCAGCAGCTTGGCTGAGAGCAGAGGTGAAAAACTGTTTTTT.

This chain connects TRBV30 to TRBJ2-1, with a tentative D call TRBD1 (6 bases). With 1 base removed from V and 6 bases from J, the gap between germline ends came to 13 bases. Germline loops: CDR1 GTSNPN, CDR2 SVGIG (reference sequence). This CDR3 has 14 residues. DNA of the CDR3: TGTGCCTGGAGTGGGGGCAGGGGAGCCAATGAGCAGTTCTTC. Translation gives CAWSGGRGANEQFF.

The chain is built from TRBV6-1 and TRBJ1-2, with 8 bases aligning to TRBD1. The ends lost 3 bases at V and 4 bases at J; junction bases unmatched: 7. The length of the CDR3 is 15 residues. Germline loops: CDR1 MNHNS, CDR2 SASEGT. The CDR3 region has the DNA TGTGCCAGCAGTGAGACCAGGGGGCCGGGCTATGGCTACACCTTC. As protein: CASSETRGPGYGYTF.

The chain joins TRBV9 to TRBJ1-4, with D perhaps TRBD1 (5 bases). Germline V gene lookup returns CDR1 SGDLS and CDR2 YYNGEE. The CDR3 extends over 14 amino acids. The V gene lost 6 bases and the J gene lost 0 bases, with 9 bases spanning the gap. CDR3 coding DNA: TGTGCCAGCAACCCAGGGCCAACTAATGAAAAACTGTTTTTT. This codes for CASNPGPTNEKLFF. Using reference TRBV9 and TRBJ1-4 for the parts outside the CDR3, the full variable domain is DSGVTQTPKHLITATGQRVTLRCSPRSGDLSVYWYQQSLDQGLQFLIQYYNGEERAKGNILERFSAQQFPDLHSELNLSSLELGDSALYFCASNPGPTNEKLFFGSGTQLSVL.

CDR3 amino acids: CASSRQGRDNEQFF. In DNA, the CDR3 is TGTGCCAGCAGCCGCCAGGGAAGGGACAATGAGCAGTTCTTC. The rearrangement uses TRBV2 and TRBJ2-1; tentatively, D is TRBD1 (5 bases). The V gene lost 6 bases and the J gene lost 5 bases, with 14 bases spanning the gap. The CDR3 has 14 amino acids. Germline CDR1 SNHLY, CDR2 FYNNEI.

This clone came up a few times. V gene TRBV14 combines with J gene TRBJ2-2; no clear D gene. This CDR3 region has 15 residues. CDR1 and CDR2 from the germline V gene are SGHDN and FVKESK. V lost 0 bases and J 3 bases, leaving 8 bases between the germline ends. In DNA, the CDR3 is TGTGCCAGCAGCCAAGATCTGCGGTACACCGGGGAGCTGTTTTTT. This translates into CASSQDLRYTGELFF.

The chain recombines TRBV7-8 with TRBJ1-5; 8 nucleotides agree with TRBD1. Trimming at V came to 5 bases and at J to 4 bases, leaving 10 bases not matched to a gene. Germline V gives CDR1 SGHVS, CDR2 FQNEAQ. The CDR3 is 16 residues long. CDR3 nucleotide sequence: TGTGCCAGCAGCGCTTCCGGGACAGGTGAAAATCAGCCCCAGCATTTT. Translating gives CASSASGTGENQPQHF.

The J gene is TRBJ1-2, the V gene TRBV12-3 or TRBV12-4, with D perhaps matching TRBD1 (5 bases). The CDR3 runs to 12 residues. Trimming cost V 7 bases and J 8 bases, with 14 bases left between them. The CDR3 here is CASTPGTLGYTF. CDR3 DNA: TGTGCCAGCACCCCCGGGACTTTGGGCTACACCTTC.

The chain recombines TRBV15 with TRBJ1-2, with TRBD1 matching 10 bases. The CDR3 has 19 residues. Germline V gene data show CDR1 as LNHNV and CDR2 as YYDKDF (reference sequence). V shed 0 bases and J 4 bases; nucleotides not matched to a gene: 14. This CDR3 is CATSRDPRQGAHFGYGYTF. As DNA, the CDR3 is TGTGCCACCAGCAGAGATCCGAGACAGGGGGCCCACTTCGGCTATGGCTACACCTTC.

The DNA of the CDR3 is TGTGCCAGCAGTCCCGGACTTTCCTACGAGCAGTACTTC. It yields the protein CASSPGLSYEQYF. The rearrangement joins TRBV12-3 or TRBV12-4 to TRBJ2-7, with TRBD2 as a possible D gene (5 bases). This CDR3 is 13 amino acids long. V was trimmed by 5 bases and J by 1 base, leaving 9 bases between them.

The chain uses TRBV5-1 and TRBJ2-3; no definite D call. Germline CDR1 reads SGHRS; CDR2 reads YFSETQ. There are 15 residues in the CDR3. V shed 0 bases and J shed 2 bases, with 10 bases lying between them. The CDR3 spells CASSLVLQDTDTQYF. CDR3 in DNA: TGCGCCAGCAGCTTGGTGTTGCAGGACACAGATACGCAGTATTTT.

The V gene is TRBV5-4, the J gene TRBJ1-2, with D maybe TRBD1 (5 bases). The V end was cut by 4 bases, the J end by 8 bases, with 9 bases between. Per the germline V gene, CDR1 is SGHNT and CDR2 is YYREEE (reference sequence). The CDR3 is 11 amino acids. In DNA, the CDR3 is TGTGCCAGCAGCGGGGGGGACGGCTACACCTTC. Translated: CASSGGDGYTF. Variable domain in full (rest from reference TRBV5-4 and TRBJ1-2): ETGVTQSPTHLIKTRGQQVTLRCSSQSGHNTVSWYQQALGQGPQFIFQYYREEENGRGNFPPRFSGLQFPNYSSELNVNALELDDSALYLCASSGGDGYTFGSGTRLTVV.

This chain uses TRBV5-1 with TRBJ2-3; D might be TRBD2 (5 bases). Between the trimmed V and J ends, which lost 4 bases and 2 bases, there was a span of 14 bases. There are 15 residues in the CDR3. Germline V gene sequence: CDR1 SGHRS, CDR2 YFSETQ. In DNA, the CDR3 is TGCGCCAGCAGCCCCATACTAGAGCCCACAGATACGCAGTATTTT. Translation: CASSPILEPTDTQYF.

This clone was observed a single time. The chain combines TRBV7-9 with TRBJ2-1; D is unresolved. The CDR3 covers 16 residues. Trimming stripped 4 bases from V and 0 bases from J, with 13 bases between. CDR1 is SEHNR, CDR2 FQNEAQ, per germline (reference sequence). As DNA, the CDR3 is TGTGCCAGCAGCTCTCAAACGGGTTCCTCCTACAATGAGCAGTTCTTC. It translates to CASSSQTGSSYNEQFF.

This clone was seen a single time. V usage is TRBV24-1 and J usage is TRBJ2-5; 8 bases are shared with TRBD1. Germline trimming cut 5 bases from V and 2 bases from J; bases unmatched to any gene: 12. Germline CDR1 reads KGHDR; CDR2 reads SFDVKD. This CDR3 has 17 residues. Written as DNA, the CDR3 is TGTGCCACCAGTGCAGCTCCGGGACAGGACCTTCAAGAGACCCAGTACTTC. It yields the protein CATSAAPGQDLQETQYF.